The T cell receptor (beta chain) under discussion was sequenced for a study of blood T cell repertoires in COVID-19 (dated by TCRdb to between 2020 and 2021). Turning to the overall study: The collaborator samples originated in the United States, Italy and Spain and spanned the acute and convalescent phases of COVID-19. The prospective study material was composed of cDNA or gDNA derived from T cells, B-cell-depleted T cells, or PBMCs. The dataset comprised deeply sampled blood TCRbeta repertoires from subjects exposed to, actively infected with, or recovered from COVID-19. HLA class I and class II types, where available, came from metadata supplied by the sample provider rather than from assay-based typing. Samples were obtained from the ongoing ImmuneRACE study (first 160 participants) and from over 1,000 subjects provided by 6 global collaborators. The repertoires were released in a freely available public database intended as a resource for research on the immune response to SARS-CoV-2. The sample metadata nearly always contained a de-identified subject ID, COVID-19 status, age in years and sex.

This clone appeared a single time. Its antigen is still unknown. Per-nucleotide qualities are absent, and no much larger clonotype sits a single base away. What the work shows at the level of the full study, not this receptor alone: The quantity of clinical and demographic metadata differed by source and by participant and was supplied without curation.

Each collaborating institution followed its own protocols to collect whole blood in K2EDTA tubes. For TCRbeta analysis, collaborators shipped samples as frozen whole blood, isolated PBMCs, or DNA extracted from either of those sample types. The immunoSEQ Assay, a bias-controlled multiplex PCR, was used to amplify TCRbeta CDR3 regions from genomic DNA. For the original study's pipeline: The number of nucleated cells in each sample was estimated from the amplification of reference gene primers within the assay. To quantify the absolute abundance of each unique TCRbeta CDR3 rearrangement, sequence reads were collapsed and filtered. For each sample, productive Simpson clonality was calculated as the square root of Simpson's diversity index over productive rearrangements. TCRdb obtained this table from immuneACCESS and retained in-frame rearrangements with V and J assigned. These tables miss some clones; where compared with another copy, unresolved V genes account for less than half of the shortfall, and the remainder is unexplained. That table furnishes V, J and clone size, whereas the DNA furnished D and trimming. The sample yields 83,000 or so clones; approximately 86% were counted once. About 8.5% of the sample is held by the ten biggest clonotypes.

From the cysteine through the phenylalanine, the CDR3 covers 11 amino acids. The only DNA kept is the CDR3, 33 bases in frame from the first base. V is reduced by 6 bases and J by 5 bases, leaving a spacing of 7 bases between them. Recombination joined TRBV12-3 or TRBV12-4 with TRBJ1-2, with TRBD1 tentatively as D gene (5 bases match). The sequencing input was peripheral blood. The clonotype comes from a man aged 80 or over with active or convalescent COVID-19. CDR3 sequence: CASSRGYGYTF. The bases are TGTGCCAGCAGCCGGGGGTATGGCTACACCTTC.